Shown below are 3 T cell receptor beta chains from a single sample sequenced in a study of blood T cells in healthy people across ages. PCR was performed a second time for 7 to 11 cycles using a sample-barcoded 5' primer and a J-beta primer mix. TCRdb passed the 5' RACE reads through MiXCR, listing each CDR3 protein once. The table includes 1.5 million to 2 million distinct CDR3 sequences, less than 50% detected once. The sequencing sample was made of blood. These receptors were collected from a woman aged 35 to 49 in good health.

The CDR3 nucleotides are TGCGCCAGCAGCGCGGGACAGGGCCCTTCCTACGAGCAGTACTTC. Its translation is CASSAGQGPSYEQYF. The chain recombines TRBV4-1 with TRBJ2-7; 9 bases agree with TRBD1. CDR3 size: 15 residues. Per germline, CDR1 MGHRA and CDR2 YSYEKL. V dropped 5 bases and J dropped 1; count of bases not matched to a gene: 6.

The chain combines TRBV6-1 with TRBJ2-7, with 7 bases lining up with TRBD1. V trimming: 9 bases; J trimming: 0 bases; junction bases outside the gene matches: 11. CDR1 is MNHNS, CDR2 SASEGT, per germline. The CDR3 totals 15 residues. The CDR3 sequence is CASSSTGMSSYEQYF. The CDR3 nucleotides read TGTGCCAGTAGTTCGACAGGGATGAGCTCCTACGAGCAGTACTTC.

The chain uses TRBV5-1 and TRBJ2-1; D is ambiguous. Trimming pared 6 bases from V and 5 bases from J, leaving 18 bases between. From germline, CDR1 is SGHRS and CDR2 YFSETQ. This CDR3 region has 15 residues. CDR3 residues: CASNLDSGYNNEQFF. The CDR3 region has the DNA TGCGCCAGCAACCTTGACTCCGGGTACAACAATGAGCAGTTCTTC. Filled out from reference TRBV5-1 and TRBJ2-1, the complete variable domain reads KAGVTQTPRYLIKTRGQQVTLSCSPISGHRSVSWYQQTPGQGLQFLFEYFSETQRNKGNFPGRFSGRQFSNSRSEMNVSTLELGDSALYLCASNLDSGYNNEQFFGPGTRLTVL.